The TCR beta chain under discussion was sequenced for a study of OX40 agonist ivuxolimab in advanced cancers. Study overall: Males comprised 82.7% of the group, whose mean age was approximately 60 years (range roughly 23 to 90). Prior therapy, whether anti-PD-1, anti-PD-L1 or anti-CTLA-4, was allowed, and approximately 40% had some. Study outcomes and limitations: Normalized T-cell clonal expansion was also low in some nonresponders.

The germline CDR1 and CDR2 sequences are MGHDK and SYGVNS. The CDR3 has 17 amino acids. The V and J ends lost 3 bases and 2 bases respectively, with 14 bases between them. A word on this clone: As yet, its antigen is unknown.

Data came from immunoSEQ multiplex PCR; TCRdb stores just in-frame clones and leaves some out. The sample yields around 80,000 clones, about 88% seen once. The TCR sequence derives from an adult with an advanced solid tumor such as melanoma, head and neck, liver or kidney cancer. The specimen was CD4+ or CD8+ T cells sorted from blood, collected in a trial of the OX40 agonist ivuxolimab. The chain uses TRBV25-1 and TRBJ2-6, with D uncertain. The CDR3 bases are TGTGCCAGCAGTGATGCCGCCCAACAAACTGGGGCCAACGTCCTGACTTTC. Its protein is CASSDAAQQTGANVLTF. Full variable domain (remainder filled in from reference TRBV25-1 and TRBJ2-6): EADIYQTPRYLVIGTGKKITLECSQTMGHDKMYWYQQDPGMELHLIHYSYGVNSTEKGDLSSESTVSRIRTEHFPLTLESARPSHTSQYLCASSDAAQQTGANVLTFGAGSRLTVL.